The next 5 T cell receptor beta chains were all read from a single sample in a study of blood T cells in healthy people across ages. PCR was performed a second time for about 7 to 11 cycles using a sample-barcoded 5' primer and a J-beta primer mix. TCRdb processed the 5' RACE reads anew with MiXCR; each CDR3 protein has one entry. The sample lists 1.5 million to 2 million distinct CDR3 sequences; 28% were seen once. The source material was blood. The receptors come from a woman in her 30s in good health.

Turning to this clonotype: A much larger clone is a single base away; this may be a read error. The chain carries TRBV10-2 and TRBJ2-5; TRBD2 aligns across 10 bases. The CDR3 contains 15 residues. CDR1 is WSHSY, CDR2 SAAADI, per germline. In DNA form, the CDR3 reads TGCGCCACCACGCGGCTAGCGGGAGTCGGAGAGGCCCAGTACTTC. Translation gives CATTRLAGVGEAQYF.

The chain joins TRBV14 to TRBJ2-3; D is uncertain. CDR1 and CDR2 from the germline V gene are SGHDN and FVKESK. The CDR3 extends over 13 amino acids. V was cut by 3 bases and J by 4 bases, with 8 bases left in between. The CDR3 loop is CASSQEFADTQYF. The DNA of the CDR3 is TGTGCCAGCAGCCAGGAGTTCGCAGATACGCAGTATTTT. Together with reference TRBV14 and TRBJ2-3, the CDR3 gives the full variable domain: EAGVTQFPSHSVIEKGQTVTLRCDPISGHDNLYWYRRVMGKEIKFLLHFVKESKQDESGMPNNRFLAERTGGTYSTLKVQPAELEDSGVYFCASSQEFADTQYFGPGTRLTVL.

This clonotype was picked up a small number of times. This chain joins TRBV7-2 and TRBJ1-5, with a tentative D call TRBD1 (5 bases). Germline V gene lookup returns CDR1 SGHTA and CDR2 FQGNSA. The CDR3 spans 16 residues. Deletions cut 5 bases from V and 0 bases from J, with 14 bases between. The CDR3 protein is CASSPTGGFSNQPQHF. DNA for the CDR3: TGTGCCAGCAGCCCCACAGGAGGGTTTAGCAATCAGCCCCAGCATTTT.

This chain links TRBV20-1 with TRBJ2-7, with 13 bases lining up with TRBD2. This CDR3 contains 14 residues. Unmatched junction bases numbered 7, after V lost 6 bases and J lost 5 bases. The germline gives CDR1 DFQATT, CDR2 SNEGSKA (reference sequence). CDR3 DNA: TGCAGTGCCCTGCGCGGGACTAGCGGGAACGAGCAGTACTTC. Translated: CSALRGTSGNEQYF.

CDR3 nucleotide sequence: TGTGCCAGCAGCCAAGGTCGCGGGGGGGATTACAATGAGCAGTACTTC. This gives the protein CASSQGRGGDYNEQYF. The V gene is TRBV3-1, the J gene TRBJ2-4, with 9 bases matching TRBD2. V lost 1 base and J lost 13; bases outside the gene matches: 14. Germline assignment: CDR1 LGHDT and CDR2 YNNKEL (reference sequence). The CDR3 totals 16 residues. The full variable domain, with the rest looked up from reference TRBV3-1 and TRBJ2-4, is DTAVSQTPKYLVTQMGNDKSIKCEQNLGHDTMYWYKQDSKKFLKIMFSYNNKELIINETVPNRFSPKSPDKAHLNLHINSLELGDSAVYFCASSQGRGGDYNEQYFGAGTRLSVL.